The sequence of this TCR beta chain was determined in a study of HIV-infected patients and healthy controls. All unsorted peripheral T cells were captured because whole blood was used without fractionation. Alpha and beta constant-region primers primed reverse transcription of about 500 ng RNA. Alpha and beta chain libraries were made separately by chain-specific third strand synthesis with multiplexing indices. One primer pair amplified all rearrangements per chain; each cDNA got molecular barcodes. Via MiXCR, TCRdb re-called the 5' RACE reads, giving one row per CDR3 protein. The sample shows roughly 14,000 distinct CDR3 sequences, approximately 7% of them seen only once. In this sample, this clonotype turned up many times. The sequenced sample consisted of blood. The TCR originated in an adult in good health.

The CDR3 loop reads CASSVVGQLNTEAFF. As DNA, the CDR3 is TGTGCCAGCAGTGTGGTAGGACAGTTGAACACTGAAGCTTTCTTT. The V and J genes are TRBV6-1 and TRBJ1-1, with D maybe TRBD1 (6 bases). CDR1 is MNHNS and CDR2 is SASEGT in the germline V gene. The CDR3 is 15 residues long. Trimming pared 4 bases from V and 0 bases from J, leaving 12 bases between.